The 10 T cell receptor beta chains in this list originate from one sample, sequenced in a study of T-cell reconstitution after alpha-beta-depleted transplantation in children. A TCRbeta library incorporating unique molecular identifiers was prepared. TCRdb used MiXCR to reprocess the PCR reads, holding one entry per CDR3 protein. The sample carries 580,000 or so distinct CDR3 sequences, 20% to 25% recorded once. The material was PBMCs, mostly from graft donor cells, obtained 360 days after TCRalphabeta/CD19-depleted stem cell transplant. The receptors stem from a boy in the first two years of life who had a stem cell transplant for acute myeloid leukemia, so the T cells may come from the graft donor.

This clonotype was seen only a few times. The chain joins TRBV20-1 to TRBJ1-5; tentative D call: TRBD1 (5 bases). V gave up 6 bases and J gave up 4 bases, with 10 bases separating them. Germline loops: CDR1 DFQATT, CDR2 SNEGSKA (reference sequence). The CDR3 sequence is 12 residues long. CDR3 DNA sequence: TGCAGTGCGGTGGGGCAAAATCAGCCCCAGCATTTT. Translation gives CSAVGQNQPQHF.

This clonotype occurred many times. The V call is TRBV20-1, the J call TRBJ2-1; TRBD2 agrees at 7 bases. Germline values: CDR1 DFQATT, CDR2 SNEGSKA (reference sequence). The length of the CDR3 is 13 residues. After removal of 2 bases from V and 7 bases from J, the junction contained 5 bases not matched to a gene. Here the CDR3 reads CSARWAGVNEQFF. CDR3 DNA sequence: TGCAGTGCTAGATGGGCGGGGGTAAATGAGCAGTTCTTC.

In this sample, this clonotype turned up many times. V usage is TRBV9 and J usage is TRBJ2-5, with TRBD2 identical over 9 bases. The CDR3 is made up of 14 amino acids. CDR1 and CDR2 from the germline V gene are SGDLS and YYNGEE. Trimming took 3 bases from V and 1 from J; bases not matched to a gene: 1. For the CDR3, the DNA is TGTGCCAGCAGCGCTAGCGGGGTCCAAGAGACCCAGTACTTC. Translated, it gives CASSASGVQETQYF.

This clonotype was counted once. J is TRBJ1-2 and V is TRBV12-3 or TRBV12-4; 8 bases match TRBD1. With 3 bases clipped from V and 1 base from J, the junction kept 4 bases outside the gene matches. This CDR3 spans 15 amino acids. Here the CDR3 DNA reads TGTGCCAGCAGTTTCGGGACAGGAAATAACTATGGCTACACCTTC. Amino acids: CASSFGTGNNYGYTF.

The V gene is TRBV15, the J gene TRBJ2-5; D is unresolved. Germline CDR1 is LNHNV and CDR2 is YYDKDF (reference sequence). CDR3 length: 12 residues. The germline V and J ends were trimmed by 3 bases and 2 bases, with 4 bases remaining between them. Written as DNA, the CDR3 is TGTGCCACCAGCAGCCTACAAGAGACCCAGTACTTC. Protein sequence: CATSSLQETQYF.

This clonotype has at least ten counts. J is TRBJ2-1 and V is TRBV20-1; maybe TRBD2 (6 bases). From germline, CDR1 is DFQATT and CDR2 SNEGSKA (reference sequence). This CDR3 spans 12 amino acids. V lost 5 bases to trimming and J lost 9 bases, with 14 bases between them. CDR3 nucleotides: TGCAGTGCTCCCGGGACTTTAAGTGAGCAGTTCTTC. It yields the protein CSAPGTLSEQFF.

Many counts were recorded for this clonotype. The chain joins TRBV12-3 or TRBV12-4 to TRBJ2-2; TRBD1 agrees at 7 bases. The CDR3 covers 16 residues. Trimming took 7 bases from V and 1 from J; bases not matched to a gene: 9. This CDR3 is CASNRPGTVNTGELFF. CDR3 sequence (DNA): TGTGCCAGCAATCGACCCGGGACAGTGAACACCGGGGAGCTGTTTTTT.

This clonotype was seen repeatedly, ten times or more. This rearrangement joins TRBV27 to TRBJ2-3; 10 nucleotides align to TRBD2. This CDR3 spans 17 amino acids. CDR1 and CDR2 from the germline V gene are MNHEY and SMNVEV (reference sequence). V dropped 5 bases and J dropped 0; count of bases not matched to a gene: 8. The CDR3 reads CASSPWASGGSTDTQYF. Here the CDR3 DNA reads TGTGCCAGCAGTCCGTGGGCTAGCGGGGGAAGCACAGATACGCAGTATTTT.

The chain carries TRBV21-1 and TRBJ1-6; the table's D call TRBD1 went unverified against the DNA. TRBV21-1 is a documented pseudogene. The CDR3 sequence is 14 residues long. The CDR3 is CASGLQGAISPLHF. In DNA, the CDR3 is TGTGCCAGCGGACTACAGGGTGCTATTTCACCCCTCCACTTT.

The chain employs TRBV5-1 and TRBJ2-1; TRBD2 might be the D (5 bases). V lost 2 bases and J lost 5, with 14 bases in between. Looked up from germline, CDR1 is SGHRS and CDR2 is YFSETQ. The CDR3 has 15 amino acids. CDR3: CASSFAVRANNEQFF. CDR3 DNA: TGCGCCAGCAGCTTCGCGGTGCGGGCAAACAATGAGCAGTTCTTC.